This TCR beta chain originates from a study of shared clonotypes between healthy human individuals. Study as a whole: A couple of female and a few male donors aged 18 to 49 were enrolled. Used for every donor were three CD4 naive, three CD4 memory, two CD8 naive and one CD8 memory plate.

Libraries were prepared by immunoSEQ multiplex PCR; TCRdb keeps only in-frame clonotypes and omits some of them. Of more than 2 million clones listed, around 93% are singletons. With respect to this clone: Antigen: not known.

Trimming left V 5 bases short and J 5 bases short, with 19 bases between. Germline CDR1 SEHNR, CDR2 FQNEAQ (reference sequence). There are 16 residues in the CDR3. Overall study findings and caveats: Memory subsets generally showed lower estimated richness than naive subsets.

CD45RO-negative, CCR7-positively selected cells formed the naive CD8 fraction, excluding terminally differentiated effector memory CD45RA+ cells. Every donor was a Caucasian adult from Nashville, Tennessee. The clonotype originates from a man between 18 and 35 years old in good health. Some clones in this sample may be carry-over from other donors' samples. The chain is built from TRBV7-9 and TRBJ2-1; D is uncertain. The specimen was naive CD8+ T cells from PBMCs. The CDR3 bases are TGTGCCAGCAGCCCTCGGATTGTAGCCCCCAACAATGAGCAGTTCTTC. Translation: CASSPRIVAPNNEQFF.